Listed below are T cell receptor beta chains from one sample, sequenced in a study of PD-1 blockade in classical Hodgkin lymphoma. Sequenced by immunoSEQ multiplex PCR; TCRdb stores in-frame clones only, minus some. The table includes around 41,000 clones, 60% to 85% detected once. The sample here was peripheral blood mononuclear cells (PBMCs), taken at baseline. These receptor sequences come from a human donor with classical Hodgkin lymphoma. Both conserved end residues are part of each CDR3. The D gene is left open where the match is weak. Clone size is stated in some rows and not others, as once, few, many or a class when expanded.

size: few; J: TRBJ2-3; D: -; V: TRBV5-8; DNA: TGTGCCAGCGGCACGGGGATCGGTTACACAGATACGCAGTATTTT; CDR3: CASGTGIGYTDTQYF
size: -; J: TRBJ2-2; D: -; V: TRBV7-2; DNA: TGTGCCAGCAGCTTAGGAGGTAACACCGGGGAGCTGTTTTTT; CDR3: CASSLGGNTGELFF
size: -; J: TRBJ2-6; D: -; V: TRBV6-5; DNA: TGTGCCAGCAGTTACTCAGGGGTCGGGGCCAACGTCCTGACTTTC; CDR3: CASSYSGVGANVLTF
size: -; J: TRBJ2-7; D: -; V: TRBV5-1; DNA: TGCGCCAGCAGCTTGGAGGCTGGTTACGAGCAGTACTTC; CDR3: CASSLEAGYEQYF
size: once; J: TRBJ2-2; D: TRBD1; V: TRBV7-6; DNA: TGTGCCAGCAGCCTCACCGGGACAGGGGTCGGCGGGGAGCTGTTTTTT; CDR3: CASSLTGTGVGGELFF
size: -; J: TRBJ2-1; D: TRBD2; V: TRBV7-8; DNA: TGTGCCAGCAGCCGACTAGCGGGAGGGTCCAGTGAGCAGTTCTTC; CDR3: CASSRLAGGSSEQFF
size: -; J: TRBJ1-5; D: -; V: TRBV28; DNA: TGTGCCAGCAGTTTTAGTAGGGGGAAGCAGCCCCAGCATTTT; CDR3: CASSFSRGKQPQHF
size: -; J: TRBJ2-7; D: -; V: TRBV2; DNA: TGTGCCAGCGGAGGAGGGCCGGTTATCGAGCAGTACTTC; CDR3: CASGGGPVIEQYF
size: -; J: TRBJ2-7; D: -; V: TRBV19; DNA: TGTGCCAGTAGTATCTCTCCCTACGAGCAGTACTTC; CDR3: CASSISPYEQYF
size: -; J: TRBJ2-7; D: TRBD2; V: TRBV7-6; DNA: TGTGCCAGCAGCTTAGAAGCTAGCGGGATTAGCGAGCAGTACTTC; CDR3: CASSLEASGISEQYF
size: -; J: TRBJ2-1; D: TRBD2; V: TRBV4-1; DNA: TGCGCCAGCAGCCAAGGCCCGGCTAGCGGGAGGAATGAGCAGTTCTTC; CDR3: CASSQGPASGRNEQFF
size: -; J: TRBJ2-1; D: -; V: TRBV30; DNA: TGTGCCTGGAACCGGGGGTCTGATAGCTCCTACAATGAGCAGTTCTTC; CDR3: CAWNRGSDSSYNEQFF
size: -; J: TRBJ1-2; D: -; V: TRBV5-8; DNA: TGTGCCAGCAGCTATACTACTTTACAGGCGTGGTATGGCTACACCTTC; CDR3: CASSYTTLQAWYGYTF
size: once; J: TRBJ2-3; D: TRBD2; V: TRBV4-2; DNA: TGTGCCAGCAGCCACACTCTGGGACTAGCGGGAGGAACTACTAGCACAGATACGCAGTATTTT; CDR3: CASSHTLGLAGGTTSTDTQYF
size: -; J: TRBJ1-5; D: -; V: TRBV6-1; DNA: TGTGCCAGCAGTGAAGGAGTTCAGCCCCAGCATTTT; CDR3: CASSEGVQPQHF
size: -; J: TRBJ1-4; D: TRBD1; V: TRBV6-1; DNA: TGTGCCAGCAGCCGGACAGGGCTCAATGAAAAACTGTTTTTT; CDR3: CASSRTGLNEKLFF
size: once; J: TRBJ1-1; D: -; V: TRBV5-1; DNA: TGCGCCAGCAGCTTGGTGATCGGAGGGGACACTGAAGCTTTCTTT; CDR3: CASSLVIGGDTEAFF
size: -; J: TRBJ2-7; D: -; V: TRBV7-6; DNA: TGTGCCAGCAGCTTAGCGAGTACCGAGCAGTACTTC; CDR3: CASSLASTEQYF
size: -; J: TRBJ2-1; D: TRBD2; V: TRBV25-1; DNA: TGTGCCAGCGCCGGGGCGGGAGGGAATCAGCAGTTCTTC; CDR3: CASAGAGGNQQFF
size: -; J: TRBJ2-1; D: -; V: TRBV20-1; DNA: TGCAGTGCTACTCCCTACAATGAGCAGTTCTTC; CDR3: CSATPYNEQFF
size: few; J: TRBJ2-7; D: -; V: TRBV28; DNA: TGTGCCAGCAGTTTTTTCAGAGGGGCGGGCGAGCAGTACTTC; CDR3: CASSFFRGAGEQYF
size: -; J: TRBJ2-5; D: TRBD2; V: TRBV7-9; DNA: TGTGCCAGCAGCTTAGCCGGGACTACCCGAGAGACCCAGTACTTC; CDR3: CASSLAGTTRETQYF
size: -; J: TRBJ2-6; D: -; V: TRBV6-1; DNA: TGTGCCAGCAGTGAGAAGTGGGGTTATCCTAGGGCTGGGGCCAACGTCCTGACTTTC; CDR3: CASSEKWGYPRAGANVLTF
size: -; J: TRBJ2-7; D: -; V: TRBV14; DNA: TGTGCCAGCAGCCAAGAGAGGGACTACGAGCAGTACTTC; CDR3: CASSQERDYEQYF
size: -; J: TRBJ2-1; D: -; V: TRBV7-8; DNA: TGTGCCAGCAGCTTGGGCAGGGAAGACAATGAGCAGTTCTTC; CDR3: CASSLGREDNEQFF
size: -; J: TRBJ2-3; D: TRBD2; V: TRBV6-5; DNA: TGTGCCAGCAGCCCCCCCGGGACTAGAGTTGGTACGCAGTATTTT; CDR3: CASSPPGTRVGTQYF
size: -; J: TRBJ2-3; D: TRBD1; V: TRBV5-1; DNA: TGCGCCAGCAGCTCGTGGCGGACAGGAGCAGATACGCAGTATTTT; CDR3: CASSSWRTGADTQYF
size: -; J: TRBJ2-1; D: -; V: TRBV11-2; DNA: TGTGCCAGCAGCACAGGACCCCTGTGGGCCAATGAGCAGTTCTTC; CDR3: CASSTGPLWANEQFF